This TCR beta chain was observed in a study of blood T cell repertoires in COVID-19 (dated by TCRdb to 2019 to 2021). Regarding the complete study: Collaborator samples came from the United States, Italy and Spain and covered acute and convalescent phases of COVID-19. The repertoires were made available in a free public database intended to serve as a resource for research on the immune response to SARS-CoV-2. Where available, HLA class I and class II types were taken from metadata supplied by the sample provider and were not determined by assay-based typing. Samples came from the ongoing ImmuneRACE study (first 160 participants) plus 1,254 subjects from 6 global collaborators. The material from the prospective study consisted of cDNA or gDNA derived from T cells, B-cell-depleted T cells, or PBMCs. A de-identified subject ID, COVID-19 status, age in years and sex were almost always included in the sample metadata. Subjects who had been exposed to COVID-19, were actively infected with it, or had recovered from it provided the deeply sampled blood TCRbeta repertoires that made up the dataset.

Each collaborating institution followed its own protocols to collect whole blood in K2EDTA tubes. For TCRbeta analysis, collaborators shipped samples as frozen whole blood, isolated PBMCs, or DNA extracted from either of those sample types. Results and caveats for the whole study, not just this receptor: The quantity of clinical and demographic metadata differed by source and by participant and was supplied without curation.

Ends trimmed: V by 1 base, J by 4 bases; bases unmatched to a gene: 5. CDR1 and CDR2 were assigned from the germline V gene (reference sequence) as SEHNR and FQNEAQ. Inclusive of the bounding cysteine and phenylalanine, the CDR3 is 16 residues long. CDR3 DNA is the only sequence kept; it has 48 bases, read in frame from the first base. This clone was detected a few times. Its target antigen remains unknown. No base qualities exist here, and no much larger clone lies one base off it. TCRbeta CDR3 regions were amplified from genomic DNA using the immunoSEQ Assay, a bias-controlled multiplex PCR. In the authors' own workflow: The number of nucleated cells in each sample was estimated by amplification of reference gene primers within the assay. Sequence reads were collapsed and filtered to measure the absolute abundance of every unique TCRbeta CDR3 rearrangement. For each sample, productive Simpson clonality was calculated by taking the square root of Simpson's diversity index across productive rearrangements. In TCRdb, the immuneACCESS table is reduced to in-frame sequences with V and J assigned. These tables do not hold every clone; where another copy was compared, an unresolved V gene accounts for under half, and the others remain unexplained. V, J and clone size are those of that table, while D and trimming were read from the DNA. Across this sample there are tens of thousands of clones, with 89% seen only once. 9% to 15% of the sample is in the top ten clones.

The rearranged segments are TRBV7-9 and TRBJ2-3, with 10 middle bases fitting TRBD1. The source is a man between 65 and 85 years old with active or convalescent COVID-19. Sequencing input: peripheral blood. The CDR3 reads CASSLGDRGAPDTQYF. The DNA is as follows: TGTGCCAGCAGCTTAGGGGACAGGGGAGCGCCAGATACGCAGTATTTT.